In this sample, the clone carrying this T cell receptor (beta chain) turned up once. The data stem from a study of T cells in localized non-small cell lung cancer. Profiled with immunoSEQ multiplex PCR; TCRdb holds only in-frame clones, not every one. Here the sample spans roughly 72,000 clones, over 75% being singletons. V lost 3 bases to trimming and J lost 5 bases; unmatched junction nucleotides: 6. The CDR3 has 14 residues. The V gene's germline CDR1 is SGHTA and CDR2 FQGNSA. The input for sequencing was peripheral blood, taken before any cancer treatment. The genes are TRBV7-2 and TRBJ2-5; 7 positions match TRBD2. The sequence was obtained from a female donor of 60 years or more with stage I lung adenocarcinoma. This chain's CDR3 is CASSFPGTTETQYF. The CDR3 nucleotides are TGTGCCAGCAGCTTCCCTGGGACTACTGAGACCCAGTACTTC.